The sequence of this T cell receptor (beta chain) was determined in a study of vaccination and CD4 T cells after COVID-19. To note about this clonotype: Its antigen is currently unknown.

J lost 2 bases, V lost 8 bases, and 12 bases had no gene match. This CDR3 is 17 amino acids long. The germline gives CDR1 SGHTA, CDR2 FQGNSA. Once obtained from cultured CD4+ T cells, the DNA was sequenced using the Oncomine TCR Beta short-read assay. MiXCR was run by TCRdb on the PCR reads, yielding one entry per CDR3 protein. The sample includes about 15,000 distinct CDR3 sequences, roughly 73% of them seen just once. The treatment denotes: approximately nine-day PBMC culture with coronavirus spike peptide pools or control peptides (ViraFEST assay). The TCR was taken from a human donor who had recovered from COVID-19. The sample was CD4+ T cells from blood, cultured in vitro. The chain uses TRBV7-2 and TRBJ2-3, with 11 bases that match TRBD2. The CDR3, as DNA: TGTGCCAGCCTCGTAGCGGGAGGGCCCTTTCTCACAGATACGCAGTATTTT. This gives the protein CASLVAGGPFLTDTQYF.